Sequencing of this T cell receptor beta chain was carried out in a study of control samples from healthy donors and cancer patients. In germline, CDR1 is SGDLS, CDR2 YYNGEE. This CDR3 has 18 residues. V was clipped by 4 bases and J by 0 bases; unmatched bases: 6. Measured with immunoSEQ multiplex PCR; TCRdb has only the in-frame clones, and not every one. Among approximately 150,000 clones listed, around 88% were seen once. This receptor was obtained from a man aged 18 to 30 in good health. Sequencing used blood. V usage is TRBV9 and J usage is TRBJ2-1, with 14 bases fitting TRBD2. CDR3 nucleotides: TGTGCCAGCAGCCGGACTAGCGGGGGGTCCAGCTCCTACAATGAGCAGTTCTTC. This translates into CASSRTSGGSSSYNEQFF.